This TCR beta chain came from a study of blood T cell repertoires in COVID-19. Study in general: The origin of the acute and convalescent COVID-19 samples was the United States, Italy and Spain.

As processed by the authors: Amplification of reference gene primers provided the estimated nucleated cell counts. Method: immunoSEQ multiplex PCR; TCRdb's copy keeps in-frame clones and lacks some. That table gives V, J and clone size, and the DNA gave D and trimming. The table records more than 200,000 clones, around 80% of them present only once. Looked up from germline, CDR1 is MGHDK and CDR2 is SYGVNS. V was cut by 3 bases and J by 8 bases, with 13 bases left in between. This CDR3 is built from 13 residues. The source of this sequence is a woman in her 50s with acute or convalescent COVID-19. The chain combines TRBV25-1 with TRBJ1-2; no clear D gene. Sequenced sample: peripheral blood. CDR3 region: CASSDRHSRGYTF. CDR3 nucleotides: TGTGCCAGCAGTGACAGGCATTCACGGGGCTACACCTTC.